Detailed here is one T cell receptor (beta chain). This clone was found a few times. It has no known antigen specificity. Base qualities are not at hand, and no much larger clone is one base apart. These data come from a study of blood T cell repertoires in COVID-19 (dated by TCRdb to the early 2020s). Broadly, across the study: Collaborator samples came from the United States, Italy and Spain and covered acute and convalescent phases of COVID-19. The material from the prospective study consisted of cDNA or gDNA derived from T cells, B-cell-depleted T cells, or PBMCs. Subjects who had been exposed to COVID-19, were actively infected with it, or had recovered from it provided the deeply sampled blood TCRbeta repertoires that made up the dataset. The repertoires were released in a freely available public database intended as a resource for research on the immune response to SARS-CoV-2. Samples were obtained from the ongoing ImmuneRACE study (first 160 participants) and from some 1,300 subjects provided by 6 global collaborators. Sample metadata almost always included a de-identified subject ID, COVID-19 status, age in years and sex. Where available, HLA class I and class II types were taken from metadata supplied by the sample provider and were not determined by assay-based typing.

The immunoSEQ Assay, a bias-controlled multiplex PCR, was used to amplify TCRbeta CDR3 regions from genomic DNA. The study's own analysis went as follows. Within the assay, amplification of reference gene primers was used to estimate how many nucleated cells each sample contained. To quantify the absolute abundance of each unique TCRbeta CDR3 rearrangement, sequence reads were collapsed and filtered. For each sample, productive Simpson clonality was calculated by taking the square root of Simpson's diversity index across productive rearrangements. The table was pulled from immuneACCESS by TCRdb, which kept in-frame rearrangements only. Such tables lose some clones; where checked, under half of the loss comes from unresolved V genes, and the rest has no known cause. From that table come the V and J calls and clone size; the DNA was used to work out D and trimming. The sample includes over 60,000 clones, with under 95% observed a single time. The top ten clones comprise around 1.3% of the sample.

Here is what the overall study found, with its caveats: The amount of clinical and demographic metadata varied by source and participant and was provided uncurated.

The collaborating institutions used their own protocols to collect whole blood in K2EDTA tubes. For TCRbeta analysis, collaborator samples were shipped as frozen whole blood, as isolated PBMCs, or as DNA extracted from either sample type. The cysteine opens and the phenylalanine closes a CDR3 of 15 amino acids. The entry retains the CDR3 DNA only, 45 bases that are in frame from base 1. The germline V gene yields KGHDR for CDR1 and SFDVKD for CDR2. At the junction V is shortened by 6 bases and J by 4 bases; bases outside the gene matches: 8. Sequences were obtained from peripheral blood. Recombination connected TRBV24-1 to TRBJ1-5; 7 central nucleotides agree with TRBD1. The source of this sequence is a man aged 60 to 75 with acute or convalescent COVID-19. The CDR3 here reads CATSPQGWTNQPQHF. Here is the DNA: TGTGCCACCAGTCCACAGGGGTGGACGAATCAGCCCCAGCATTTT.